Each of the 8 T cell receptor beta chains below was sequenced from the same sample in a study of blood T cell repertoires in COVID-19. This table comes from immunoSEQ multiplex PCR, and its TCRdb copy is limited to in-frame clones, with some not included. The data show 85,000 to 100,000 clones, about 90% seen once. Source material: peripheral blood. The receptors derive from a man aged 50 to 59 with COVID-19, enrolled during active disease.

The V gene is TRBV18, the J gene TRBJ1-2; no firm D call. The CDR3 totals 12 residues. V lost 2 bases to trimming and J lost 8 bases, with 9 bases between them. CDR1 and CDR2 (germline): KGHSH, LQKENI. DNA of the CDR3: TGTGCCAGCTCACCATACAGAGAAGGCTACACCTTC. Amino acid sequence: CASSPYREGYTF.

This rearrangement joins TRBV25-1 to TRBJ2-3; TRBD2 might be the D (6 bases). With 2 bases removed from V and 6 bases from J, the gap between germline ends came to 15 bases. The CDR3 extends over 15 amino acids. Per germline, CDR1 MGHDK and CDR2 SYGVNS. CDR3 region: CASSETGARGDTQYF. The CDR3, as DNA: TGTGCCAGCAGTGAAACCGGGGCCCGGGGGGATACGCAGTATTTT.

CDR3 in amino acids: CASSTGVANYGYTF. The DNA for the CDR3 is TGTGCCAGCAGCACGGGAGTAGCTAACTATGGCTACACCTTC. V is TRBV28 and J is TRBJ1-2; D is unresolved. This CDR3 is 14 amino acids long. CDR1 and CDR2 from the germline V gene are MDHEN and SYDVKM. Trimming removed 6 bases at V and 0 bases at J, with 11 bases between.

The chain recombines TRBV7-2 with TRBJ1-3, with a possible D match to TRBD1 (6 bases). V lost 5 bases, J lost 1 base, and 9 bases lay in between. Germline-derived CDR1 and CDR2 are SGHTA and FQGNSA. This CDR3 is 14 amino acids long. In nucleotides, the CDR3 is TGTGCCAGCAGCCCCCAGGGGTCTGGAAACACCATATATTTT. It specifies CASSPQGSGNTIYF.

J is TRBJ1-2 and V is TRBV4-1; 8 bases map to TRBD1. J was trimmed by 4 bases and V by 4 bases; bases with no gene match: 8. Per germline, CDR1 MGHRA and CDR2 YSYEKL. This CDR3 is 15 amino acids long. The CDR3 DNA sequence: TGCGCCAGCAGCCTCGGGACAGGTGTCCCCTATGGCTACACCTTC. It codes for CASSLGTGVPYGYTF.

This sequence joins TRBV7-6 and TRBJ2-6; the D is unclear. The germline CDR1 and CDR2 sequences are SGHVS and FNYEAQ. The CDR3 is 17 residues long. V was pared by 1 base and J by 0 bases, with 10 bases between. The CDR3 region is CASSLEAGSSGANVLTF. CDR3 coding DNA: TGTGCCAGCAGCTTAGAGGCCGGGTCCTCTGGGGCCAACGTCCTGACTTTC.

The chain carries TRBV28 and TRBJ1-1; 7 bases are shared with TRBD1. The V gene end was trimmed by 5 bases and the J gene end by 1 base; junction bases not matched to a gene: 4. The length of the CDR3 is 14 residues. Germline V gene data show CDR1 as MDHEN and CDR2 as SYDVKM. DNA for the CDR3: TGTGCCAGCAGTCGGACAGGTCGGAACACTGAAGCTTTCTTT. As protein: CASSRTGRNTEAFF.

For the CDR3, the DNA is TGTGCCAGCAGCGTAGCTCCAACAGGGGGCCGGGATACGCAGTATTTT. It specifies CASSVAPTGGRDTQYF. The chain has TRBV9 and TRBJ2-3; 9 bases map to TRBD1. Germline V CDR1 and CDR2: SGDLS, YYNGEE. The V gene end was trimmed by 0 bases and the J gene end by 6 bases; junction bases not matched to a gene: 8. The CDR3 spans 16 residues.